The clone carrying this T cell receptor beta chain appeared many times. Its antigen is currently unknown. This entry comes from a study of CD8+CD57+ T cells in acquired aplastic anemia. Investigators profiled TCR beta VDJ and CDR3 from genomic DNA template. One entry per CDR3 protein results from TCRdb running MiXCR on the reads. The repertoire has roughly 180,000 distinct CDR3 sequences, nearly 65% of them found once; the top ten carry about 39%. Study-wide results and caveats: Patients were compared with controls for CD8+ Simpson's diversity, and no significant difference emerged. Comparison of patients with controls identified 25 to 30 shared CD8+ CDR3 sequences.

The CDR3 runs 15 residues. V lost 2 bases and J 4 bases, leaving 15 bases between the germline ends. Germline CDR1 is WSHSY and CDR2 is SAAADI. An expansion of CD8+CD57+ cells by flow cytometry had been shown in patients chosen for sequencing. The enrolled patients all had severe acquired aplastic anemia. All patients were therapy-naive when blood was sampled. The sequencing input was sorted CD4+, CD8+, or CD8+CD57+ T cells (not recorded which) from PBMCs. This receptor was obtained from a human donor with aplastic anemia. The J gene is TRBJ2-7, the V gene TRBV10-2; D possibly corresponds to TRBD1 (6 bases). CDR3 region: CASSERAGVGYEQYF. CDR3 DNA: TGCGCCAGCAGTGAGAGGGCAGGGGTGGGGTACGAGCAGTACTTC.